The rows below give T cell receptor beta chains drawn from one sample of a study of CD4 T cells in relation to SARS-CoV-2 and coronaviruses. Profiling relied on immunoSEQ multiplex PCR, and the TCRdb table lists in-frame clones only, not all of them. The table records about 16,000 clones, around 77% of them present only once. For these receptors, no antigen is known. The sequenced material came from CD4+ T cells from PBMCs, cultured in vitro. The source of these receptors is a human donor in good health. Both conserved end residues are part of each CDR3. D genes are given only for firm matches. Size is stated for part of the rows, as once, few or many counts, or as a class when the clone is expanded.

abundance	j_gene	v_gene	d_gene	CDR3aa	CDR3nt
NA	TRBJ2-2	TRBV19	TRBD1	CASSIGDRSGELFF	TGTGCCAGTAGTATAGGGGACAGGTCCGGGGAGCTGTTTTTT
once	TRBJ2-7	TRBV19	NA	CASSGGPDRRSYEQYF	TGTGCCAGTAGTGGGGGGCCCGACAGGAGATCCTACGAGCAGTACTTC
NA	TRBJ2-3	TRBV5-1	TRBD1	CASNRGSTDTQYF	TGCGCCAGCAACAGGGGGAGCACAGATACGCAGTATTTT
once	TRBJ1-2	TRBV3-1/TRBV3-2	TRBD1	CASRQGADYGYTF	TGTGCCAGCAGACAGGGGGCGGACTATGGCTACACCTTC
NA	TRBJ1-5	TRBV2	TRBD1	CASSDRGINQPQHF	TGTGCCAGCAGCGACAGGGGCATCAATCAGCCCCAGCATTTT
NA	TRBJ1-5	TRBV6-6	NA	CASSYSGGKGNQPQHF	TGTGCCAGCAGTTACTCCGGTGGCAAGGGCAATCAGCCCCAGCATTTT
NA	TRBJ1-5	TRBV6-5	TRBD1	CASARTGFDNQPQHF	TGTGCCAGCGCTAGGACAGGGTTCGACAATCAGCCCCAGCATTTT
few	TRBJ1-2	TRBV2	NA	CASSEGTPYGYTF	TGTGCCAGCAGTGAGGGAACACCCTATGGCTACACCTTC
NA	TRBJ2-3	TRBV10-3	TRBD2	CATLLAATDTQYF	TGTGCCACCCTACTAGCGGCCACAGATACGCAGTATTTT
NA	TRBJ2-1	TRBV2	NA	CASSIYASEQFF	TGTGCCAGCAGTATATACGCTAGTGAGCAGTTCTTC
NA	TRBJ2-1	TRBV10-2	NA	CASSERRGGEQFF	TGCGCCAGCAGTGAGCGTAGGGGCGGTGAGCAGTTCTTC
NA	TRBJ2-1	TRBV11-2	NA	CASSLSGRVNEQFF	TGTGCCAGCAGCTTATCCGGCAGGGTCAATGAGCAGTTCTTC
NA	TRBJ1-5	TRBV15	NA	CATSRDSRGDQPQHF	TGTGCCACCAGCAGAGATAGCAGGGGCGATCAGCCCCAGCATTTT
NA	TRBJ2-1	TRBV6-2/TRBV6-3	TRBD2	CASSKTSEGGDEQFF	TGTGCCAGCAGTAAGACTAGCGAGGGTGGCGATGAGCAGTTCTTC
few	TRBJ2-7	TRBV30	NA	CAWSVLSREQYF	TGTGCCTGGAGTGTATTGTCGCGAGAGCAGTACTTC
NA	TRBJ2-5	TRBV5-1	NA	CASSPQSAGETQYF	TGCGCCAGCAGCCCACAATCCGCCGGGGAGACCCAGTACTTC
NA	TRBJ2-4	TRBV4-1	TRBD2	CASSQGIAGGRTKNIQYF	TGCGCCAGCAGCCAGGGGATAGCGGGAGGTCGGACCAAAAACATTCAGTACTTC
NA	TRBJ2-7	TRBV19	TRBD2	CASSTLLSVAGDHEQYF	TGTGCCAGTAGTACCCTCCTGTCGGTAGCGGGAGATCACGAGCAGTACTTC
once	TRBJ1-2	TRBV28	TRBD1	CASSRTQDRDYGYTF	TGTGCCAGCAGCCGCACCCAGGACAGGGACTATGGCTACACCTTC
few	TRBJ2-3	TRBV2	NA	CASSDPMADTQYF	TGTGCCAGCAGTGATCCCATGGCAGATACGCAGTATTTT
medium-sized	TRBJ2-7	TRBV9	NA	CASSVGLGLSEQYF	TGTGCCAGCAGCGTAGGCCTAGGGCTTTCCGAGCAGTACTTC
NA	TRBJ2-1	TRBV4-1	TRBD2	CASSQDYGTSGRANEQFF	TGCGCCAGCAGCCAAGACTATGGGACTAGCGGGAGGGCCAATGAGCAGTTCTTC
NA	TRBJ2-7	TRBV2	TRBD2	CASNAASGSRYF	TGTGCCAGCAATGCGGCTAGCGGGAGCCGGTACTTC
NA	TRBJ2-7	TRBV12-3/TRBV12-4	NA	CASSLGDTYEQYF	TGTGCCAGCAGTTTAGGGGATACCTACGAGCAGTACTTC
NA	TRBJ1-5	TRBV29-1	NA	CSVEVGEGQPQHF	TGCAGCGTTGAAGTCGGGGAGGGTCAGCCCCAGCATTTT
NA	TRBJ2-7	TRBV14	TRBD1	CASSPGGYGPEQYF	TGTGCCAGCAGCCCAGGGGGCTATGGTCCCGAGCAGTACTTC
NA	TRBJ1-2	TRBV9	NA	CASSVRGTLKGYTF	TGTGCCAGCAGCGTAAGGGGTACGTTGAAAGGCTACACCTTC
NA	TRBJ1-2	TRBV6-5	NA	CASRDGQIGYGYTF	TGTGCCAGCAGAGACGGACAGATCGGCTATGGCTACACCTTC
NA	TRBJ2-7	TRBV11-3	TRBD1	CASSLEGTGGYEQYF	TGTGCCAGCAGCTTAGAAGGGACAGGGGGCTACGAGCAGTACTTC
NA	TRBJ2-2	TRBV19	NA	CASQYQGGGNTGELFF	TGTGCCAGTCAATATCAGGGCGGAGGAAACACCGGGGAGCTGTTTTTT
NA	TRBJ2-4	TRBV24-1	TRBD2	CATSESTSGRLNIQYF	TGTGCCACCAGTGAGTCGACTAGCGGGAGGTTAAACATTCAGTACTTC
NA	TRBJ2-1	TRBV5-1	NA	CASSLREYRYNEQFF	TGCGCCAGCAGCTTGAGGGAGTATCGTTACAATGAGCAGTTCTTC
NA	TRBJ2-1	TRBV5-4	NA	CASSFDAGEQFF	TGTGCCAGCAGCTTTGATGCGGGAGAGCAGTTCTTC
NA	TRBJ2-3	TRBV11-2	TRBD2	CASSFLAGVGATDTQYF	TGTGCCAGCAGCTTCCTAGCGGGAGTCGGTGCTACAGATACGCAGTATTTT
NA	TRBJ2-2	TRBV9	NA	CASSVVDGELFF	TGTGCCAGCAGCGTAGTTGATGGGGAGCTGTTTTTT
NA	TRBJ2-7	TRBV7-9	TRBD2	CASSLVPSGTNYEQYF	TGTGCCAGCAGCTTAGTCCCTAGCGGGACAAACTACGAGCAGTACTTC
few	TRBJ2-7	TRBV3-1/TRBV3-2	NA	CASSQILREQYF	TGTGCCAGCAGCCAAATTCTCCGGGAGCAGTACTTC
NA	TRBJ1-3	TRBV3-1/TRBV3-2	TRBD1	CASSLGTVGNTIYF	TGTGCCAGCAGCCTCGGGACAGTCGGAAACACCATATATTTT
NA	TRBJ2-4	TRBV3-1/TRBV3-2	NA	CASSQEVTDLIGIQYF	TGTGCCAGCAGCCAAGAGGTGACGGACCTAATAGGCATTCAGTACTTC
few	TRBJ1-6	TRBV19	TRBD1	CASSSTGEGSPLHF	TGTGCCAGTAGCTCGACAGGGGAGGGTTCACCCCTCCACTTT
NA	TRBJ1-3	TRBV4-2	NA	CASSQDRDGNTIYF	TGTGCCAGCAGCCAAGATAGGGACGGAAACACCATATATTTT
NA	TRBJ2-6	TRBV27	NA	CASTSRGSGANVLTF	TGTGCCAGCACCTCCAGGGGCTCTGGGGCCAACGTCCTGACTTTC
NA	TRBJ2-7	TRBV5-4	NA	CASSPAGQPYEQYF	TGTGCCAGCAGCCCAGCGGGACAGCCCTACGAGCAGTACTTC
NA	TRBJ2-7	TRBV6-1	TRBD2	CASSETWLAGGQNEQYF	TGTGCCAGCAGTGAAACCTGGCTAGCGGGAGGACAAAACGAGCAGTACTTC
NA	TRBJ2-3	TRBV7-7	NA	CASSFGSGLTDTQYF	TGTGCCAGCAGCTTCGGGAGCGGGCTCACAGATACGCAGTATTTT
once	TRBJ2-4	TRBV18	TRBD2	CASSPPGLAGGLSKNIQYF	TGTGCCAGCTCACCACCGGGACTAGCGGGAGGTTTGTCCAAAAACATTCAGTACTTC
NA	TRBJ2-3	TRBV24-1	TRBD2	CATSGVAGGPPDTQYF	TGTGCCACCAGTGGAGTAGCGGGAGGGCCCCCAGATACGCAGTATTTT
medium-sized	TRBJ1-5	TRBV19	NA	CASSPDGSKYSNQPQHF	TGTGCCAGCAGTCCTGATGGCAGCAAATATAGCAATCAGCCCCAGCATTTT
few	TRBJ1-4	TRBV9	NA	CASSVAQGGEKLFF	TGTGCCAGCAGCGTAGCACAGGGTGGTGAAAAACTGTTTTTT
NA	TRBJ1-4	TRBV28	NA	CASSIPSGREKLFF	TGTGCCAGCAGCATCCCAAGCGGTCGTGAAAAACTGTTTTTT
NA	TRBJ1-2	TRBV29-1	TRBD1	CSVLDREGYGYTF	TGCAGCGTTCTTGACAGGGAAGGCTATGGCTACACCTTC
NA	TRBJ1-5	TRBV4-1	NA	CASSSLSAGGNQPQHF	TGCGCCAGCAGCTCCCTCTCCGCCGGGGGCAATCAGCCCCAGCATTTT